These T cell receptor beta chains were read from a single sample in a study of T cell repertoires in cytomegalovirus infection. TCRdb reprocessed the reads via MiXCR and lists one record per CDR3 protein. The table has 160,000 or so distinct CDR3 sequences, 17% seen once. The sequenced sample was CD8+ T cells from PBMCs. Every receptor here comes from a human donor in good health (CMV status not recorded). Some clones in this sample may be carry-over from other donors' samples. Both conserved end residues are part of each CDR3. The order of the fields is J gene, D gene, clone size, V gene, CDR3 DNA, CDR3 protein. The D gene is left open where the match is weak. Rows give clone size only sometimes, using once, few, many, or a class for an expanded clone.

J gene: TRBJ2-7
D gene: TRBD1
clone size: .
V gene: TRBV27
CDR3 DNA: TGTGCCAGCAGATCGGGACAGGGGGCTTTGTACGAGCAGTACTTC
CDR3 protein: CASRSGQGALYEQYF

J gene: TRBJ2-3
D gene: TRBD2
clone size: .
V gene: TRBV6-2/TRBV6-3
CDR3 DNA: TGTGCCAGCAGTTACCTGATAAGGACTAGCGGGAGGCGGACAGATACGCAGTATTTT
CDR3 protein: CASSYLIRTSGRRTDTQYF

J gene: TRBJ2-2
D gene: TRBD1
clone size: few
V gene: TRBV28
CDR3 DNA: TGTGCCAGCAGTCCACGGACAGGGGGCAGCACCGGGGAGCTGTTTTTT
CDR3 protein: CASSPRTGGSTGELFF

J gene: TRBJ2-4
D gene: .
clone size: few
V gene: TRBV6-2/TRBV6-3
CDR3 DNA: TGTGCCAGCAGTTACGTAGCCAAAAACATTCAGTACTTC
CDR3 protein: CASSYVAKNIQYF

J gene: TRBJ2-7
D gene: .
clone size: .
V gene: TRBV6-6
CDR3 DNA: TGTGCCAGCAGTTACTCGTGGGGTCGCGAGCAGTACTTC
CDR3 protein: CASSYSWGREQYF

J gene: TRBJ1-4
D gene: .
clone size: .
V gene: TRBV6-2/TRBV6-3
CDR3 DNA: TGTGCCAGCAGTTACTCGGGCCCTGGCGGAGAAAAACTGTTTTTT
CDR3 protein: CASSYSGPGGEKLFF

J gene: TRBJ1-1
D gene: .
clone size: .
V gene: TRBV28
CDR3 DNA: TGTGCCAGCAGTTTAGTCCAAAGGGAAGACACTGAAGCTTTCTTT
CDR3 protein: CASSLVQREDTEAFF

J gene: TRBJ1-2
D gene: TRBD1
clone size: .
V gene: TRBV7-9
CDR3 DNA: TGTGCCAGCAGCTCCCCAACAATAGATACGGGACAGAGACCTCTTAACTATGGCTACACCTTC
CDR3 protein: CASSSPTIDTGQRPLNYGYTF

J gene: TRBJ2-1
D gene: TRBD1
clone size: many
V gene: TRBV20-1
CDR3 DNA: TGCAGTGCCCCGACAGGGGGGTACAATGAGCAGTTCTTC
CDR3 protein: CSAPTGGYNEQFF

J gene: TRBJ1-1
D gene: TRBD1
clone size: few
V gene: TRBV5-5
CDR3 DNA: TGTGCCAGCAGCCCGAAGACAGGGATAGGATGGTCCCTGAACACTGAAGCTTTCTTT
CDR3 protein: CASSPKTGIGWSLNTEAFF

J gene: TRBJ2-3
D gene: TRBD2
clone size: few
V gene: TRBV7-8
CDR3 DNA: TGTGCCAGCAGACCGAGACGTAGCGGGGCAGATACGCAGTATTTT
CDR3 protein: CASRPRRSGADTQYF

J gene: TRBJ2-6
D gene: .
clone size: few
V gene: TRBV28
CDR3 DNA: TGTGCCAGCAGTTTATCCTGGGGGGCCAACGTCCTGACTTTC
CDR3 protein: CASSLSWGANVLTF

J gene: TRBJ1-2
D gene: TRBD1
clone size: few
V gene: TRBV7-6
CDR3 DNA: TGTGCCAGCAGCTCCCAGACAGGGCGGGATCATCGGGGCTACACCTTC
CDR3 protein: CASSSQTGRDHRGYTF

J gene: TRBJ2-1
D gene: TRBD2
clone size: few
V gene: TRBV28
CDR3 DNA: TGTGCCAGCGAGAGACTAGCGGGCTCCTACAATGAGCAGTTCTTC
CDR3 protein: CASERLAGSYNEQFF

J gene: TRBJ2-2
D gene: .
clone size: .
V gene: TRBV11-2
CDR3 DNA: TGTGCCAGCAGCTTAGTTGCGGTCTACAGCAGAGGGGAGCTGTTTTTT
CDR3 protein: CASSLVAVYSRGELFF

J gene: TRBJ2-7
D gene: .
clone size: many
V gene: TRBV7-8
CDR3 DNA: TGTGCCAGCAGCTTTATGAGGTCCGCCGGACCACTCGCCTACGAGCAGTACTTC
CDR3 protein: CASSFMRSAGPLAYEQYF

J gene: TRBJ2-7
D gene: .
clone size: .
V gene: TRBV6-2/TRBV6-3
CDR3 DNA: TGTGCCAGCAGTTACTCGGTTCTTGAGCAGTACTTC
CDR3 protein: CASSYSVLEQYF

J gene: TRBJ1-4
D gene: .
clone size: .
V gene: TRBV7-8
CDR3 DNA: TGTGCCAGCAGCTCTCGAGGGGGGGATGAAAAACTGTTTTTT
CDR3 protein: CASSSRGGDEKLFF

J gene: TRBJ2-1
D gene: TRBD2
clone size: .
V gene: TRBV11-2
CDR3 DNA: TGTGCCAGCAGCCCCCCCGGCGGGAGATTCGGGAATGAGCAGTTCTTC
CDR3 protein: CASSPPGGRFGNEQFF

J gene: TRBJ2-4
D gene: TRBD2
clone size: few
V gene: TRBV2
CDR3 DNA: TGTGCCAGCAGTGAAGCAGGCCTAGCGGGTGGAAACATTCAGTACTTC
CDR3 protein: CASSEAGLAGGNIQYF

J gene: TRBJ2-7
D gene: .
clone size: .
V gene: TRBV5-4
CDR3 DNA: TGTGCCAGCAGCTTGATCGGCAGCTACGAGCAGTACTTC
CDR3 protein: CASSLIGSYEQYF

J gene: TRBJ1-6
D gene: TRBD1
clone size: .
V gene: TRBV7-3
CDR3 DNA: TGTGCCAGCAGCTCATCCGGGACAGAGAAGATGGCCCTCCACTTT
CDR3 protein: CASSSSGTEKMALHF

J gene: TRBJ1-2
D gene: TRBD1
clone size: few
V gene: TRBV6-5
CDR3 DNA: TGTGCCAGCAGTACAGGGGGCCATGGCTACACCTTC
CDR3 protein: CASSTGGHGYTF

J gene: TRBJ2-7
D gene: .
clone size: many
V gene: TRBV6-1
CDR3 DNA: TGTGCCAGCAGAGAGGGTTACGAGCAGTACTTC
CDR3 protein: CASREGYEQYF

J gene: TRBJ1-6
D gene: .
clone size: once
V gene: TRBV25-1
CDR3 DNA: TGTGCCAGCAGTGATCAGGGTAAAGGTTCACCCCTCCACTTT
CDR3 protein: CASSDQGKGSPLHF

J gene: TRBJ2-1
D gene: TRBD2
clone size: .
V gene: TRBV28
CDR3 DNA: TGTGCCAGCAGTTTATGGTCTAGCGGGAGCTCCTACAATGAGCAGTTCTTC
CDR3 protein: CASSLWSSGSSYNEQFF

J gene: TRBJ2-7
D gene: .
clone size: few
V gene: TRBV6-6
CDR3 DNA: TGTGCCAGCAGTTACACCCAAGCCTACGAGCAGTACTTC
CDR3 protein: CASSYTQAYEQYF

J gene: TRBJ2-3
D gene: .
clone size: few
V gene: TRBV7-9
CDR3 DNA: TGTGCCAGCAGACGAAGCGGGCGCACAGATACGCAGTATTTT
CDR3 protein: CASRRSGRTDTQYF

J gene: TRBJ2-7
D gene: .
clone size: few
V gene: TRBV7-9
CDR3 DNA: TGTGCCAGCAGCTCTTTTCGGGACGAATCCTACGAGCAGTACTTC
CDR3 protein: CASSSFRDESYEQYF

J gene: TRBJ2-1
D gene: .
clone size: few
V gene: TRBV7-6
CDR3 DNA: TGTGCCAGTGCCTTAGCGGCAAGCTCCTACAATGAGCAGTTCTTC
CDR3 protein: CASALAASSYNEQFF

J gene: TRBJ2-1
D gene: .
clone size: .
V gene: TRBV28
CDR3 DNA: TGTGCCAGCTACTTGGCGGAAGGGGATGAGCAGTTCTTC
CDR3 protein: CASYLAEGDEQFF

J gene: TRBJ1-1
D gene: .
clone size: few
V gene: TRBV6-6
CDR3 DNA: TGTGCCAGCCCGACGCCCTTGAACACTGAAGCTTTCTTT
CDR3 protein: CASPTPLNTEAFF

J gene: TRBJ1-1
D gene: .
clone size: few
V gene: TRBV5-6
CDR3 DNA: TGTGCCAGCAGCTTGGGCGTAGTTCTGAACACTGAAGCTTTCTTT
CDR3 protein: CASSLGVVLNTEAFF

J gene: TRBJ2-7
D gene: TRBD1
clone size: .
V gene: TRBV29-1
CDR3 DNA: TGCAGCGTTGAAGATCCGGGACAGGGGGTGGCCTACGAGCAGTACTTC
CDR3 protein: CSVEDPGQGVAYEQYF

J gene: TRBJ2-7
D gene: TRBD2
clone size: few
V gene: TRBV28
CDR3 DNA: TGTGCCAGCCAAGTAGCGGGGGGGGGGCAGTACTTC
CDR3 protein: CASQVAGGGQYF

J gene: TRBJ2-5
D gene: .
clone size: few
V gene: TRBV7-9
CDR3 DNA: TGTGCCAGCAGCCCACCGGGACTCCGAAAAGAGACCCAGTACTTC
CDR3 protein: CASSPPGLRKETQYF

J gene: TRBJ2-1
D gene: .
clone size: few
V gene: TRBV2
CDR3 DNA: TGTGCCAGCAGTGGACAGGAACCGTTCTTC
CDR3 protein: CASSGQEPFF

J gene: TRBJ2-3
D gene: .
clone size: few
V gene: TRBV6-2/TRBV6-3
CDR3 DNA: TGTGCCAGCAGTTACTCCGGCAGTCGATCGGATACGCAGTATTTT
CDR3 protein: CASSYSGSRSDTQYF

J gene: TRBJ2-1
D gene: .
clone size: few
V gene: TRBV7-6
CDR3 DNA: TGTGCCAGCATGAGCGGAATTAGCTCCTACAATGAGCAGTTCTTC
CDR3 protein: CASMSGISSYNEQFF

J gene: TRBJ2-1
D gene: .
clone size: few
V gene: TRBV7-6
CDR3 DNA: TGTGCCAGCAGCTTGGGGGGAAGGGCGGTGAGCTCCTACAATGAGCAGTTCTTC
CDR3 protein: CASSLGGRAVSSYNEQFF

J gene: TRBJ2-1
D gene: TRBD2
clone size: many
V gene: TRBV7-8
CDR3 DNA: TGTGCCAGCAGCTTAGAGTTTGCGGGAGTCTACAATGAGCAGTTCTTC
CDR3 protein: CASSLEFAGVYNEQFF

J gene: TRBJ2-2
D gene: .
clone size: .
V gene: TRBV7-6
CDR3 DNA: TGTGCCAGCAGCGTCATAGGACGCCCAGCGAACACCGGGGAGCTGTTTTTT
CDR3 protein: CASSVIGRPANTGELFF

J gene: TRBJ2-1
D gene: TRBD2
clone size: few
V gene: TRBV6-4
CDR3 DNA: TGTGCCAGCAGTGCCACTAGCGGGGGGTACAATGAGCAGTTCTTC
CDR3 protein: CASSATSGGYNEQFF

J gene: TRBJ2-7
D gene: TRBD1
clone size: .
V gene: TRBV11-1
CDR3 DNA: TGTGCCAGCAGCTTTCTCGGGACAGGGAATGTAGACGAGCAGTACTTC
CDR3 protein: CASSFLGTGNVDEQYF

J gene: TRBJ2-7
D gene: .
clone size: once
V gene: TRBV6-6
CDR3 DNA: TGTGCCAGCAGTTACGGGGGAGCAGGAGCCTTCGAGCAGTACTTC
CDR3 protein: CASSYGGAGAFEQYF

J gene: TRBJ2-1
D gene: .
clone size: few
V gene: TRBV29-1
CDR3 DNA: TGCAGCGTGGAGGACAGGGAGGGAGAGCAGTTCTTC
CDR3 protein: CSVEDREGEQFF

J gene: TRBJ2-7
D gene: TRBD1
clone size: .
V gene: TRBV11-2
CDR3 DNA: TGTGCCAGCAGCTTCCCCGGGACAGGGGTCGAGCAGTACTTC
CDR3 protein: CASSFPGTGVEQYF

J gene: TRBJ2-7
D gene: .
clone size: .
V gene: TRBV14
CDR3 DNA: TGTGCCAGCAGCCAAGAGGGGGCTCTTGACGAGCAGTACTTC
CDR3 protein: CASSQEGALDEQYF

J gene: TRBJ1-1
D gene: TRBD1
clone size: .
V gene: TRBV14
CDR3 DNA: TGTGCCAGCAGCCGGAGGCAGGGGGACACTGAAGCTTTCTTT
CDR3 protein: CASSRRQGDTEAFF

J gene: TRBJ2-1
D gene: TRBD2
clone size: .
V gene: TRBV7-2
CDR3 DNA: TGTGCCAGCAGCCATCGGACTAGCGGAATACTCTACAATGAGCAGTTCTTC
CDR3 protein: CASSHRTSGILYNEQFF

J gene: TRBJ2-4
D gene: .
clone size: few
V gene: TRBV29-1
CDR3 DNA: TGCAGCGTTGACGGGGTAGGGGCCAAAAACATTCAGTACTTC
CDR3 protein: CSVDGVGAKNIQYF

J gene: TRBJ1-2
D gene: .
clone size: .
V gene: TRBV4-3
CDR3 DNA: TGCGCCAGCAGCCAAGAACTCCAGGGTGCCTATGGCTACACCTTC
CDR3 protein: CASSQELQGAYGYTF

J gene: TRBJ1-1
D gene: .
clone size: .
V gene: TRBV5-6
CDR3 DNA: TGTGCCAGCAGCTTGCGGGAGGCGGGTGTAACTGAAGCTTTCTTT
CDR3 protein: CASSLREAGVTEAFF

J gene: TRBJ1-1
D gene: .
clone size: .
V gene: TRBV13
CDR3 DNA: TGTGCCAGCCGCCTGGGAGAGAACACTGAAGCTTTCTTT
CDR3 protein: CASRLGENTEAFF

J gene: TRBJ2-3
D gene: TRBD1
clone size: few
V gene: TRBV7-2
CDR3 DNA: TGTGCCAGCAGCACGCCGGGACAGGGAACAGATACGCAGTATTTT
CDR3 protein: CASSTPGQGTDTQYF

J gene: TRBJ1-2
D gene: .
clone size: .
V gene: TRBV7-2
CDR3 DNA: TGTGCCAGCAGCTTAGAATCACAGACGTCTTTTGGCTACACCTTC
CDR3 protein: CASSLESQTSFGYTF

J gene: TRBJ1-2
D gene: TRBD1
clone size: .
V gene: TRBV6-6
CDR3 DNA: TGTGCCAGCAGTTGGGACAGGGGAAACTATGGCTACACCTTC
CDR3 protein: CASSWDRGNYGYTF